Presented here are 22 T cell receptor beta chains from one specimen sequenced in a study of blood T cell repertoires in COVID-19. The data were produced by immunoSEQ multiplex PCR, yet TCRdb's version contains in-frame clones alone and is incomplete. The sample has 150,000 or so clones, 80% to 90% seen once. The sequencing input was peripheral blood. Source of these receptors: a man aged 18 to 29 with COVID-19, enrolled during active disease.

J is TRBJ2-1 and V is TRBV4-3; maybe TRBD1 (6 bases). The length of the CDR3 is 15 residues. V lost 0 bases and J lost 8, with 14 bases in between. Germline lookup yields CDR1 LGHNA and CDR2 YSLEER. CDR3 region: CASSQDVNRAYEQFF. In DNA form, the CDR3 reads TGCGCCAGCAGCCAAGATGTCAACAGGGCGTATGAGCAGTTCTTC.

This sequence joins TRBV5-5 and TRBJ2-1; TRBD2 matches at 10 bases. V dropped 5 bases and J dropped 5; count of bases not matched to a gene: 4. Germline CDR1 reads SGHKS; CDR2 reads YYEKEE (reference sequence). CDR3 length: 14 residues. The CDR3 DNA sequence: TGTGCCAGCAGTCTAGCGGGAGCTAACAATGAGCAGTTCTTC. Protein product: CASSLAGANNEQFF.

DNA for the CDR3: TGTGCCAGCAGCCTTCCCTCCGGGGATGGCTACACCTTC. As protein: CASSLPSGDGYTF. This chain uses TRBV4-2 with TRBJ1-2; no reliable D call. V lost 4 bases, J lost 6 bases, and 12 bases lay in between. CDR3 length: 13 residues. The germline CDR1 and CDR2 sequences are LGHNA and YNFKEQ.

This chain uses TRBV2 with TRBJ2-3; 10 bases are shared with TRBD2. The ends lost 6 bases at V and 0 bases at J; junction bases unmatched: 9. This CDR3 spans 17 amino acids. Germline assignment: CDR1 SNHLY and CDR2 FYNNEI. The CDR3 nucleotides read TGTGCCAGCAGAGACCCGGGACTAGCGAACAGCACAGATACGCAGTATTTT. Its translation is CASRDPGLANSTDTQYF.

The chain has TRBV9 and TRBJ2-2; no clear D gene. Per the germline V gene, CDR1 is SGDLS and CDR2 is YYNGEE. Between the trimmed V and J ends, which lost 0 bases and 4 bases, there was a span of 16 bases. The CDR3 is 17 amino acids. The CDR3 sequence: CASSVGLAASGTGELFF. CDR3 DNA sequence: TGTGCCAGCAGCGTAGGGTTGGCAGCTTCGGGCACCGGGGAGCTGTTTTTT.

The chain carries TRBV5-6 and TRBJ2-5; D gene uncertain. The CDR3 runs 12 residues. Trimming left V 4 bases short and J 5 bases short, with 9 bases between. Germline CDR1 and CDR2: SGHDT and YYEEEE. This CDR3 is CASSPYGETQYF. The CDR3 bases are TGTGCCAGCAGCCCTTACGGGGAGACCCAGTACTTC.

This clone was recorded a few times. The V and J genes are TRBV6-1 and TRBJ1-2; unclear D gene. This CDR3 has 14 residues. V was pared by 6 bases and J by 5 bases, with 16 bases between. Germline CDR1 is MNHNS and CDR2 is SASEGT. CDR3 region: CASSQTENRYGYTF. The CDR3 DNA reads as TGTGCCAGCAGCCAAACCGAAAACCGGTATGGCTACACCTTC.

V and J are TRBV24-1 and TRBJ2-3; D is perhaps TRBD2 (5 bases). Germline loops: CDR1 KGHDR, CDR2 SFDVKD. V shed 9 bases and J shed 2 bases, with 14 bases lying between them. CDR3 length: 14 amino acids. The CDR3, as DNA: TGTGCCACCCAAGAGAAAGGACTCACAGATACGCAGTATTTT. Translated, it gives CATQEKGLTDTQYF.

The chain combines TRBV9 with TRBJ2-1; D is possibly TRBD2 (6 bases). From germline, CDR1 is SGDLS and CDR2 YYNGEE. V shed 3 bases and J shed 2 bases, with 18 bases lying between them. The CDR3 length is 17 residues. CDR3 sequence reads: CASSGFPGTDTYNEQFF. As DNA, the CDR3 is TGTGCCAGCAGCGGATTCCCTGGGACTGATACCTACAATGAGCAGTTCTTC.

This clone was seen only once. The chain combines TRBV28 with TRBJ2-7, with TRBD2 as a possible D gene (5 bases). The CDR3 length is 16 residues. Trimming left V 6 bases short and J 0 bases short, with 18 bases between. Germline CDR1 is MDHEN and CDR2 is SYDVKM. CDR3 region: CASSPTSGRFSYEQYF. CDR3 sequence (DNA): TGTGCCAGCAGCCCAACTAGTGGGCGGTTCTCCTACGAGCAGTACTTC.

The V gene is TRBV3-1 (or the pseudogene TRBV3-2), the J gene TRBJ1-1, with a possible D match to TRBD1 (6 bases). The CDR3 has 15 amino acids. Trimming stripped 3 bases from V and 2 bases from J, with 13 bases between. Germline loops: CDR1 LGHDT, CDR2 YNNKEL (reference sequence). CDR3 DNA sequence: TGTGCCAGCAGCCACTCCCCGGACAGTAACACTGAAGCTTTCTTT. It is translated as CASSHSPDSNTEAFF.

The rearrangement joins TRBV28 to TRBJ2-7; TRBD1 agrees at 9 bases. CDR1 and CDR2 from the germline V gene are MDHEN and SYDVKM. The V and J ends lost 2 bases and 2 bases, in that order; junction bases with no gene match: 1. The CDR3 sequence is 14 residues long. The CDR3 loop reads CASSLGQGTYEQYF. In nucleotides, the CDR3 is TGTGCCAGCAGTTTAGGACAGGGGACCTACGAGCAGTACTTC.

The chain employs TRBV11-2 and TRBJ2-3, with D tentatively TRBD2 (6 bases). In germline, CDR1 is SGHAT, CDR2 FQNNGV. The V end was cut by 5 bases, the J end by 0 bases, with 12 bases between. The CDR3 has 15 amino acids. In DNA form, the CDR3 reads TGTGCCAGCAGCCTCTACCGGGGGAGCACAGATACGCAGTATTTT. It specifies CASSLYRGSTDTQYF.

The chain links TRBV18 to TRBJ2-5; 11 bases agree with TRBD2. CDR3 length: 14 residues. Trimming at V came to 2 bases and at J to 4 bases, leaving 0 bases not matched to a gene. Germline V gene lookup returns CDR1 KGHSH and CDR2 LQKENI. The CDR3 loop is CASSPGLAGETQYF. The CDR3 DNA is TGTGCCAGCTCACCAGGACTAGCGGGAGAGACCCAGTACTTC.

This clone was picked up one time. This chain links TRBV4-3 with TRBJ2-2; tentatively, D is TRBD2 (5 bases). This CDR3 comprises 15 residues. Trimming left V 4 bases short and J 6 bases short, with 15 bases between. Germline CDR1 LGHNA, CDR2 YSLEER. The CDR3 sequence is CASSPTSVLAGELFF. DNA for the CDR3: TGCGCCAGCAGCCCCACTAGTGTCTTGGCCGGGGAGCTGTTTTTT.

This clone was seen a few times. V gene TRBV4-3 combines with J gene TRBJ2-3; 7 bases map to TRBD1. The germline V gene has CDR1 LGHNA and CDR2 YSLEER. The CDR3 is 18 amino acids. V shed 1 base and J 5 bases; nucleotides not matched to a gene: 15. The CDR3 DNA sequence: TGCGCCAGCAGCCAAGGAAACGTGGGACAGTTAGGGGGAGATACGCAGTATTTT. This encodes CASSQGNVGQLGGDTQYF.

The chain employs TRBV19 and TRBJ2-7; the D gene is possibly TRBD2 (6 bases). The V gene's germline CDR1 is LNHDA and CDR2 SQIVND (reference sequence). Trimming removed 9 bases from V and 2 bases from J, with 14 bases in between. The CDR3 is made up of 13 amino acids. The DNA for the CDR3 is TGTGCCAGGAGGGGCGGGATCACCTACGAGCAGTACTTC. Translation: CARRGGITYEQYF.

The V call is TRBV9, the J call TRBJ1-1; the D is unclear. V shed 4 bases and J shed 1 base, with 14 bases lying between them. The CDR3 spans 15 residues. Germline V gene sequence: CDR1 SGDLS, CDR2 YYNGEE. The CDR3 is CASSQKAGGNTEAFF. CDR3 bases: TGTGCCAGCAGCCAGAAGGCAGGAGGGAACACTGAAGCTTTCTTT.

This chain connects TRBV29-1 to TRBJ1-5, with 11 bases lining up with TRBD1. The CDR3 runs to 16 residues. CDR1 and CDR2 from the germline V gene are SQVTM and ANQGSEA. Losses at the gene ends were 6 bases for V and 4 bases for J; bases not matched to a gene: 11. CDR3: CSVSGTGGLGNQPQHF. The CDR3 nucleotides are TGCAGCGTCTCCGGGACAGGGGGTCTGGGTAATCAGCCCCAGCATTTT.

The chain links TRBV6-5 to TRBJ2-3; 7 bases agree with TRBD2. V was pared by 6 bases and J by 4 bases, with 4 bases of the junction left unmatched. The CDR3 totals 13 residues. Germline CDR1 MNHEY, CDR2 SVGAGI. The CDR3 protein is CASRLGLADTQYF. The CDR3 DNA is TGTGCCAGCAGATTAGGACTAGCAGATACGCAGTATTTT.

V and J are TRBV14 and TRBJ2-7; 7 bases fit TRBD2. The CDR3 loop spans 14 amino acids. Losses at the gene ends were 4 bases for V and 1 base for J; bases not matched to a gene: 4. The germline CDR1 and CDR2 sequences are SGHDN and FVKESK. The DNA of the CDR3 is TGTGCCAGCAGCCTCCAGCGGGATTCCTACGAGCAGTACTTC. Amino acid sequence: CASSLQRDSYEQYF.

The chain couples TRBV6-5 to TRBJ2-5; D is possibly TRBD1 (5 bases). Trimming pared 8 bases from V and 5 bases from J, leaving 15 bases between. This CDR3 is built from 13 residues. The germline CDR1 and CDR2 sequences are MNHEY and SVGAGI. CDR3 sequence reads: CASGDQGYETQYF. The CDR3 DNA reads TGTGCCAGCGGCGATCAGGGTTACGAGACCCAGTACTTC.